This TCR beta chain appears in the sequencing data of a study of T cells in Graves' hyperthyroidism and ophthalmopathy. Template material for amplifying TCR beta CDR3 regions consisted of RNA transcripts. First-round RT-PCR with HTBI primers amplified the TCR CDR3 region. TCRdb re-analysed the multiplex PCR reads in MiXCR, keeping a single row per CDR3 protein. The repertoire holds about 180,000 distinct CDR3 sequences, with 15% to 20% as singletons. The CDR3 is made up of 15 amino acids. The germline CDR1 and CDR2 sequences are KGHDR and SFDVKD. V trimming: 7 bases; J trimming: 1 base; junction bases outside the gene matches: 9. This clonotype was picked up many times.

This sequence was found in a woman in her fifties or sixties with Graves' hyperthyroidism. Sequencing was performed on blood. The chain has TRBV24-1 and TRBJ2-7; 7 nucleotides match TRBD1. CDR3 sequence: CATSPTGQRSYEQYF. The DNA of the CDR3 is TGTGCCACCAGCCCCACGGGACAGAGGTCCTACGAGCAGTACTTC.